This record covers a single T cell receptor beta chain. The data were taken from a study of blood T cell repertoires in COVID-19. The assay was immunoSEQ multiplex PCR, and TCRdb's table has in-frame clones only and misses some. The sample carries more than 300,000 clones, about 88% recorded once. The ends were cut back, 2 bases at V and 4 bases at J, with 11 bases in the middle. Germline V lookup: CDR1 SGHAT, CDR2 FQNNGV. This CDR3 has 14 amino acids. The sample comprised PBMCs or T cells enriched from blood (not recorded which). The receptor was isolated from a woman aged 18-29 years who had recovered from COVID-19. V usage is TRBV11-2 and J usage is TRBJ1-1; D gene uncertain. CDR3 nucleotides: TGTGCCAGCAGCTTATTGTCTGAGGTCACTGAAGCTTTCTTT. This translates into CASSLLSEVTEAFF.